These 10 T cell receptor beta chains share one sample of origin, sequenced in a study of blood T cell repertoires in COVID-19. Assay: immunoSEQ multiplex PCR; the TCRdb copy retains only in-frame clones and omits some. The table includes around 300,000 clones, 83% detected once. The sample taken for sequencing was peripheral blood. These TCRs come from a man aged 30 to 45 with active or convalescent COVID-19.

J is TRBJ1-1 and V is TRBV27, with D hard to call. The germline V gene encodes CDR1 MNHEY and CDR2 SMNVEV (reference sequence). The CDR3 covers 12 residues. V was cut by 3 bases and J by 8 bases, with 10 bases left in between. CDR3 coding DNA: TGTGCCAGCAGTTTCCGACACTGGGAAGCTTTCTTT. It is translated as CASSFRHWEAFF.

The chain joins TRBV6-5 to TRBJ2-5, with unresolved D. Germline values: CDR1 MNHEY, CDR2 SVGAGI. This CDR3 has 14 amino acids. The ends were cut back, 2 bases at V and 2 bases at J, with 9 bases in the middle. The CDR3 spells CASSYGDTQETQYF. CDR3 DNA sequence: TGTGCCAGCAGTTACGGCGACACACAAGAGACCCAGTACTTC.

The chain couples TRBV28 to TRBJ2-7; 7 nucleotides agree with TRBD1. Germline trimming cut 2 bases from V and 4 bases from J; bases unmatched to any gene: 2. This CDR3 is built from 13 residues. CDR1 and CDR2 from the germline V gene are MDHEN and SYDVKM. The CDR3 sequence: CASSLETGYEQYF. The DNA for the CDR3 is TGTGCCAGCAGTTTAGAGACAGGGTACGAGCAGTACTTC.

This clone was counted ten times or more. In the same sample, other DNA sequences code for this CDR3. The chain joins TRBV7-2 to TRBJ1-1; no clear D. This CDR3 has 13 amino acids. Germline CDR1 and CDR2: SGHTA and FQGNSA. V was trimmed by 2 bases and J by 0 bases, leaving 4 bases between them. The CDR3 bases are TGTGCCAGCAGCTTAAGCGTGAACACTGAAGCTTTCTTT. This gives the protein CASSLSVNTEAFF.

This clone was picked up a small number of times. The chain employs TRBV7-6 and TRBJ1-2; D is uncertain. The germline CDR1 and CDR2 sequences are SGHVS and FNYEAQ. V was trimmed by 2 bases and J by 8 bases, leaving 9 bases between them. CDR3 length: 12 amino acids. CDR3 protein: CASSLRGGGYTF. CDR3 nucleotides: TGTGCCAGCAGCTTAAGAGGTGGCGGCTACACCTTC.

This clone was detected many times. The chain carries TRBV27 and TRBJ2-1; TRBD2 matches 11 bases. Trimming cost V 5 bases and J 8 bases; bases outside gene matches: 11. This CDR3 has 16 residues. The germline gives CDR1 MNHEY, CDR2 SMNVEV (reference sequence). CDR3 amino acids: CASSPWASGRQDEQFF. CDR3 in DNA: TGTGCCAGCAGTCCCTGGGCTAGCGGGAGGCAGGATGAGCAGTTCTTC.

CDR3 DNA: TGTGCCAGCAGTTACTGGGACAGGGGTAACTATGGCTACACCTTC. As protein: CASSYWDRGNYGYTF. The V gene is TRBV6-5, the J gene TRBJ1-2; TRBD1 matches at 10 bases. V gave up 1 base and J gave up 1 base; unmatched junction bases: 0. The CDR3 runs to 15 residues. Germline V gene data show CDR1 as MNHEY and CDR2 as SVGAGI.

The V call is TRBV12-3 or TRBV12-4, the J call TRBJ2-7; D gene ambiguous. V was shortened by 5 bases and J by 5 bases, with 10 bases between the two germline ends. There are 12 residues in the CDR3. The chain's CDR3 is CASSPRQNEQYF. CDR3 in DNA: TGTGCCAGCAGTCCACGACAAAACGAGCAGTACTTC.

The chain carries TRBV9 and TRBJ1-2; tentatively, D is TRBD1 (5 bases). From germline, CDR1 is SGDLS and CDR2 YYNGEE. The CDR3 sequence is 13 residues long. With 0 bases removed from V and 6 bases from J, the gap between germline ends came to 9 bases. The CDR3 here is CASSVDARDGYTF. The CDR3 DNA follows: TGTGCCAGCAGCGTAGACGCCAGGGATGGCTACACCTTC.

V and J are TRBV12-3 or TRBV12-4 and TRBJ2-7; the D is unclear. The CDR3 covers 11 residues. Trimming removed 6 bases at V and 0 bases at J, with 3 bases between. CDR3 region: CASSHSYEQYF. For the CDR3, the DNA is TGTGCCAGCAGCCACTCCTACGAGCAGTACTTC.